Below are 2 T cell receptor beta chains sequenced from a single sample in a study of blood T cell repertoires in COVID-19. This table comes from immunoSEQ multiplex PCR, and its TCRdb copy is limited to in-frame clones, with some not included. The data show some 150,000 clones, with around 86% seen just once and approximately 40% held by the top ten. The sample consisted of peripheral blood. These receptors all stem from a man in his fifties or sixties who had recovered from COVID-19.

The CDR3 nucleotides read TGTGCCACCAGCTCGTCCGGGACAGGGGGCGAGCAGTACTTC. Protein: CATSSSGTGGEQYF. The chain links TRBV15 to TRBJ2-7; 11 nucleotides agree with TRBD1. This CDR3 region has 14 residues. Germline CDR1 reads LNHNV; CDR2 reads YYDKDF (reference sequence). After removal of 5 bases from V and 6 bases from J, the junction contained 6 bases not matched to a gene.

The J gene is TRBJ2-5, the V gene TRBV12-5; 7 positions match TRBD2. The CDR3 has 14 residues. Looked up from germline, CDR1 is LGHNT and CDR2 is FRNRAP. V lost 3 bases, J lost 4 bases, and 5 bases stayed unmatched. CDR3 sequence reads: CASGLGWEGETQYF. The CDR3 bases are TGTGCTAGTGGTTTAGGGTGGGAGGGAGAGACCCAGTACTTC.